The clone carrying this T cell receptor (beta chain) has more than one count but fewer than ten. Its antigen is not known. Other DNA sequences within the sample encode an identical CDR3. The authors' processing: Junction-only sequences produced by ImmunoSEQ had no quality scores, so filtering differed. Data came from immunoSEQ multiplex PCR; TCRdb stores just in-frame clones and leaves some out. For V, J and clone size, that table is used; D and trimming come from the DNA. Among 750,000 to 1,000,000 clones listed, 92% were seen once. Naivety among CD8 cells was defined by CD45RO negativity and positive CCR7 selection, thereby excluding terminally differentiated effector memory CD45RA+ cells. The data are from a study of shared clonotypes between healthy human individuals. The overall study: Ranging from 18 to 49 in age, donors were two women and three men. Per-donor plates numbered three CD4 naive, three CD4 memory, two CD8 naive and one CD8 memory. Points from the study as a whole: The study drew on few donors, limiting represented genetic and exposure-history diversity.

The clonotype comes from a man younger than 45 in good health. Sample: naive CD8+ T cells sorted from blood.

The CDR3 sequence is CASSYSVSGANVLTF. The DNA for the CDR3 is TGTGCCAGCAGTTACTCAGTATCTGGGGCCAACGTCCTGACTTTC. The V call is TRBV6-5, the J call TRBJ2-6; D unresolved. Germline V gene sequence: CDR1 MNHEY, CDR2 SVGAGI. V lost 0 bases, J lost 1 base, and 4 bases lay in between. The CDR3 runs to 15 residues.